This T cell receptor (beta chain) was recorded in a study of identical twins. Study observations and caveats: Beta out-of-frame sequences showed weaker excess sharing between twins.

TCRdb itself ran the 5' RACE reads through MiXCR, one entry per CDR3 protein. Among a few hundred thousand distinct CDR3 sequences listed, more than 9% were seen once. Donors were all healthy Caucasians. This clonotype appeared a few times. Antigen unknown. CDR3 length: 13 residues. Germline CDR1 and CDR2: MNHEY and SVGAGI. V lost 2 bases and J 2 bases, leaving 6 bases between the germline ends. These same data were also listed under a study on yellow fever vaccine responses in identical twins. This second study says: The T cell response to vaccination in identical twins was reportedly partly convergent and partly personalized.

The source material was PBMCs. This chain uses TRBV6-5 with TRBJ1-2; possible D gene TRBD1, 5 bases. This TCR was sampled from a woman aged 18-29 years in good health. This CDR3 is CASSYTGNYGYTF. The CDR3, as DNA: TGTGCCAGCAGTTACACAGGAAACTATGGCTACACCTTC.